This paragraph reports one T cell receptor (beta chain). Its target is unknown. This entry belongs to a study of blood T cells in healthy people across ages. Through a sample-barcoded 5' primer and a J-beta primer mix, a second PCR was run for roughly 7 to 11 cycles. TCRdb re-analysed the 5' RACE reads in MiXCR, keeping a single row per CDR3 protein. The table lists about 1.4 million distinct CDR3 sequences, around 55% of them singletons. The V and J ends lost 6 bases and 11 bases, in that order; junction bases with no gene match: 6. This CDR3 has 10 residues. The germline V gene encodes CDR1 SQVTM and CDR2 ANQGSEA. Findings of the study overall: In these data, TCR beta diversity tracked strongly with naive T cell percentage. Diversity of TCR beta per million T cells declined in a roughly linear way with age. The unsorted PBMCs prevented any conclusive comparison of naive versus antigen-experienced cells.

This receptor was identified in a man aged 18 to 35 in good health. The chain links TRBV29-1 to TRBJ1-1; 7 bases fit TRBD1. The source material was blood. DNA of the CDR3: TGCAGCGTAAGGACAGGTCTCGCTTTCTTT. Translation gives CSVRTGLAFF. The entire variable domain, with the rest obtained from reference TRBV29-1 and TRBJ1-1, is as follows: SAVISQKPSRDICQRGTSLTIQCQVDSQVTMMFWYRQQPGQSLTLIATANQGSEATYESGFVIDKFPISRPNLTFSTLTVSNMSPEDSSIYLCSVRTGLAFFGQGTRLTVV.